One sample yielded the 21 T cell receptor beta chains listed below, sequenced in a study of shared clonotypes between healthy human individuals (TCRdb year 2020). The library was obtained by the immunoSEQ multiplex PCR assay. The immuneACCESS repertoire file appears here via TCRdb, limited to in-frame rearrangements. These files lack a portion of the clones; in checked studies, under half of the deficit traces to unresolved V genes, and the cause of the others is not known. Within this sample are around 1.5 million clones, with 95% to 99% of them counted one time only. The ten largest make up approximately 0.45% of the sample. Sequencing input: naive CD4+ T cells sorted from blood. Taken with the paper, the label for cell subset or site translates to: CD45RA+ positively selected. These receptors were taken from a man aged 25 to 40 in good health.

The J gene is TRBJ2-5, the V gene TRBV11-2; unclear D gene. Between the trimmed V and J ends, which lost 1 base and 1 base, there was a span of 7 bases. The germline V gene encodes CDR1 SGHAT and CDR2 FQNNGV. The CDR3 has 14 amino acids. The CDR3 is CASSLVTFQETQYF. In nucleotides, the CDR3 is TGTGCCAGCAGCTTAGTAACATTCCAAGAGACCCAGTACTTC.

This clone was picked up one time. Other DNA sequences from this sample encode an identical CDR3 as well. The J gene is TRBJ2-7, the V gene TRBV2; D is unclear. The CDR3 has 12 amino acids. CDR1 and CDR2 (germline): SNHLY, FYNNEI. The V end lost 7 bases, the J end lost 0 bases, and 7 bases lay between the germline ends. The CDR3 reads CASTPDSYEQYF. As DNA, the CDR3 is TGTGCCAGCACCCCGGACTCCTACGAGCAGTACTTC.

Comments on this clone: This specimen includes other DNA sequences encoding the same CDR3. CDR3 in amino acids: CAISSGTGGIEQYF. CDR3 nucleotides: TGTGCCATCAGTAGCGGGACAGGGGGCATCGAGCAGTACTTC. The V call is TRBV10-3, the J call TRBJ2-7; 12 nucleotides align to TRBD1. There are 14 residues in the CDR3. Unmatched junction bases numbered 5, after V lost 5 bases and J lost 6 bases. CDR1 is ENHRY, CDR2 SYGVKD, per germline.

This sequence joins TRBV5-1 and TRBJ2-7, with D perhaps TRBD1 or TRBD2 (6 bases each). V lost 4 bases and J lost 2, with 28 bases in between. Germline lookup yields CDR1 SGHRS and CDR2 YFSETQ. The CDR3 loop spans 19 amino acids. The CDR3 sequence is CASSNTPGAGAGNAYEQYF. In DNA form, the CDR3 reads TGCGCCAGCAGCAACACTCCGGGGGCTGGGGCAGGGAACGCCTACGAGCAGTACTTC.

V and J are TRBV7-9 and TRBJ2-1; 8 positions match TRBD2. The CDR3 contains 16 residues. Germline CDR1 is SEHNR and CDR2 is FQNEAQ (reference sequence). V lost 0 bases to trimming and J lost 5 bases; unmatched junction nucleotides: 6. CDR3 coding DNA: TGTGCCAGCAGCTTAGCGTTGGCGGGAGGTGACAATGAGCAGTTCTTC. Its translation is CASSLALAGGDNEQFF.

This clone has just one count. This chain links TRBV7-2 with TRBJ2-7, with D possibly matching TRBD1 (5 bases). The CDR3 has 14 amino acids. The V end was cut by 2 bases, the J end by 5 bases, with 13 bases between. Germline CDR1 and CDR2: SGHTA and FQGNSA. CDR3: CASSLSQGLHEQYF. The CDR3, as DNA: TGTGCCAGCAGCTTAAGCCAGGGATTGCACGAGCAGTACTTC.

This rearrangement joins TRBV6-4 to TRBJ2-1, with a possible D match to TRBD2 (6 bases). This CDR3 contains 13 residues. The V gene lost 10 bases and the J gene lost 8 bases, with 18 bases spanning the gap. Germline V gives CDR1 MRHNA, CDR2 SNTAGT. The DNA of the CDR3 is TGTGCCACCGCACGGGAGACGTTCTATGAGCAGTTCTTC. Translated: CATARETFYEQFF.

The gene calls are TRBV4-2 and TRBJ1-2; possibly TRBD1 for D (5 bases). CDR3 length: 13 residues. Germline V gene sequence: CDR1 LGHNA, CDR2 YNFKEQ. The V end was cut by 1 base, the J end by 7 bases, with 10 bases between. The CDR3 region is CASSQARGSGYTF. The CDR3 coding sequence is TGTGCCAGCAGCCAAGCTAGGGGAAGTGGCTACACCTTC.

The V and J genes are TRBV27 and TRBJ2-1; 7 bases map to TRBD2. In germline, CDR1 is MNHEY, CDR2 SMNVEV (reference sequence). The V and J ends lost 6 bases and 8 bases, in that order; junction bases with no gene match: 22. CDR3 length equals 18 residues. Here the CDR3 reads CASRLILGGSEGLDEQFF. The CDR3 DNA follows: TGTGCCAGCAGACTGATACTTGGCGGGAGTGAAGGTTTGGATGAGCAGTTCTTC.

The CDR3 bases are TGTGCCAGCAGTTCTGGACTAGCGGGAGCCCCAACAGATACGCAGTATTTT. It codes for CASSSGLAGAPTDTQYF. This chain connects TRBV27 to TRBJ2-3; 13 nucleotides align to TRBD2. Trimming cost V 4 bases and J 3 bases; bases outside gene matches: 7. CDR1 and CDR2 (germline): MNHEY, SMNVEV (reference sequence). The CDR3 loop spans 17 amino acids.

The chain recombines TRBV18 with TRBJ2-1; 13 bases map to TRBD2. V dropped 5 bases and J dropped 7; count of bases not matched to a gene: 2. The CDR3 has 14 residues. CDR1 is KGHSH, CDR2 LQKENI, per germline. The CDR3 DNA reads as TGTGCCAGCTCAAGGACTAGCGGGAGAAATGAGCAGTTCTTC. Amino acid sequence: CASSRTSGRNEQFF.

The chain couples TRBV5-1 to TRBJ2-3; D gene uncertain. CDR1 and CDR2 from the germline V gene are SGHRS and YFSETQ. This CDR3 is 15 amino acids long. V was clipped by 1 base and J by 0 bases, with 9 bases between them. Here the CDR3 DNA reads TGCGCCAGCAGCTTGTCTGACGGGAGCACAGATACGCAGTATTTT. It encodes CASSLSDGSTDTQYF. Filled out from reference TRBV5-1 and TRBJ2-3, the complete variable domain reads KAGVTQTPRYLIKTRGQQVTLSCSPISGHRSVSWYQQTPGQGLQFLFEYFSETQRNKGNFPGRFSGRQFSNSRSEMNVSTLELGDSALYLCASSLSDGSTDTQYFGPGTRLTVL.

This chain joins TRBV5-1 and TRBJ2-1, with 7 bases identical to TRBD1. The CDR3 covers 15 residues. Trimming at V came to 1 base and at J to 8 bases, leaving 9 bases not matched to a gene. Germline CDR1 SGHRS, CDR2 YFSETQ. The CDR3 DNA reads TGCGCCAGCAGCTTGTCGGGCAGGGGGTTTGATGAGCAGTTCTTC. As protein: CASSLSGRGFDEQFF. The variable domain in full, with the rest retrieved from reference TRBV5-1 and TRBJ2-1, is KAGVTQTPRYLIKTRGQQVTLSCSPISGHRSVSWYQQTPGQGLQFLFEYFSETQRNKGNFPGRFSGRQFSNSRSEMNVSTLELGDSALYLCASSLSGRGFDEQFFGPGTRLTVL.

The chain carries TRBV28 and TRBJ1-2; tentative D call: TRBD1 (5 bases). The CDR3 has 14 residues. Deletions cut 6 bases from V and 0 bases from J, with 11 bases between. Germline loops: CDR1 MDHEN, CDR2 SYDVKM. The CDR3 here is CASRSQAANYGYTF. CDR3 nucleotides: TGTGCCAGCAGGTCACAGGCGGCTAACTATGGCTACACCTTC.

This clone was seen once. This chain connects TRBV29-1 to TRBJ1-2; 8 bases are a match to TRBD1. V trimming: 2 bases; J trimming: 13 bases; junction bases outside the gene matches: 18. The CDR3 has 15 amino acids. Germline CDR1 and CDR2: SQVTM and ANQGSEA. The CDR3 nucleotides read TGCAGCGTTGAATGGGTAGGACAGGGTTTCGGCGAGACCACCTTC. It is translated as CSVEWVGQGFGETTF.

CDR3 nucleotides: TGCGCCAGCAGCCAAGATACCCCCCTCATTTCCCAGTTCAAAGGGGAAGAGACCCAGTACTTC. It yields the protein CASSQDTPLISQFKGEETQYF. J is TRBJ2-5 and V is TRBV4-3; possible D gene TRBD1, 5 bases. The CDR3 extends over 21 amino acids. V lost 0 bases, J lost 3 bases, and 29 bases lay in between. Germline CDR1 and CDR2: LGHNA and YSLEER.

Concerning this clone: At the DNA level, this CDR3 is encoded by other sequences in the same sample as well. This chain joins TRBV5-1 and TRBJ2-1, with D tentatively TRBD2 (7 bases). From germline, CDR1 is SGHRS and CDR2 YFSETQ. The CDR3 is 15 amino acids. The V gene lost 0 bases and the J gene lost 5 bases, with 12 bases spanning the gap. CDR3 sequence: CASSLGGLADNEQFF. DNA for the CDR3: TGCGCCAGCAGCTTGGGGGGGCTAGCGGACAATGAGCAGTTCTTC. The whole variable domain, remainder taken from reference TRBV5-1 and TRBJ2-1, is KAGVTQTPRYLIKTRGQQVTLSCSPISGHRSVSWYQQTPGQGLQFLFEYFSETQRNKGNFPGRFSGRQFSNSRSEMNVSTLELGDSALYLCASSLGGLADNEQFFGPGTRLTVL.

The CDR3 loop reads CASSLRTGPPGGGELFF. For the CDR3, the DNA is TGTGCCAGCAGTCTCCGGACAGGTCCACCCGGAGGCGGGGAGCTGTTTTTT. This chain links TRBV13 with TRBJ2-2, with TRBD1 identical over 7 bases. CDR3 size: 17 residues. Looked up from germline, CDR1 is PRHDT and CDR2 is FYEKMQ (reference sequence). V lost 6 bases and J lost 7; bases outside the gene matches: 17. The variable domain in full, with the rest retrieved from reference TRBV13 and TRBJ2-2, is AAGVIQSPRHLIKEKRETATLKCYPIPRHDTVYWYQQGPGQDPQFLISFYEKMQSDKGSIPDRFSAQQFSDYHSELNMSSLELGDSALYFCASSLRTGPPGGGELFFGEGSRLTVL.

This sequence joins TRBV5-4 and TRBJ2-7, with 10 bases lining up with TRBD2. Trimming removed 0 bases from V and 6 bases from J; junction bases left unmatched: 6. Germline CDR1 SGHNT, CDR2 YYREEE (reference sequence). The CDR3 sequence is 15 residues long. CDR3 sequence reads: CASSLVLAGVSEQYF. In DNA form, the CDR3 reads TGTGCCAGCAGCTTGGTCCTAGCGGGAGTAAGCGAGCAGTACTTC.

This rearrangement joins TRBV11-3 to TRBJ1-4; possibly TRBD1 for D (5 bases). Germline values: CDR1 SGHNT, CDR2 YENEEA. Trimming removed 5 bases from V and 5 bases from J, with 12 bases in between. CDR3 length: 14 amino acids. The DNA for the CDR3 is TGTGCCAGCAGCGCAGGGCCAGGGAATGAAAAACTGTTTTTT. Translation gives CASSAGPGNEKLFF.

This chain uses TRBV6-5 with TRBJ1-1; D remains unclear. Trimming took 1 base from V and 6 from J, leaving 9 bases between them. Germline V gene data show CDR1 as MNHEY and CDR2 as SVGAGI. This CDR3 spans 13 amino acids. The CDR3 DNA follows: TGTGCCAGCAGTTACTTTTTCGAAGCTGAAGCTTTCTTT. Translating it yields CASSYFFEAEAFF.